The clone carrying this T cell receptor beta chain has at least ten counts. As yet, its antigen is unknown. This sample is drawn from a study of regulatory T cells in long-lasting Graves disease. Sample time point: newly diagnosed GD, antithyroid drugs for less than 3 months. PBMCs were the source of the RNA used for TCR sequencing. Patients came through an endocrinology department, and that department was in Xi'an, China. This CDR3 region has 15 residues. CDR1 SNHLY and CDR2 FYNNEI come from the germline V gene. V gave up 6 bases and J gave up 0 bases, with 14 bases separating them. Findings and caveats of the study: Newly diagnosed Graves' patients had higher TCR diversity than persistent ones. The study found TRBV28, TRBJ1-2 and TRBJ2-5 favored in persistent disease.

Assembly of TCR beta libraries relied on iRepertoire HTBI primers together with Arm-PCR of CDR3 regions. MiXCR, run by TCRdb on the multiplex PCR reads, gives a single entry per CDR3 protein. This sample carries hundreds of thousands of distinct CDR3 sequences, 15% to 20% of them seen once, and the ten largest clones take 20% to 25%. The sample was also reused in another study, on T cells in Graves' hyperthyroidism and ophthalmopathy. That source adds: Model output signaled ophthalmopathy a median 6.5 months ahead of onset.

This sequence originates from a woman aged 35-60 years with Graves disease. The chain couples TRBV2 to TRBJ1-2; D remains unclear. The starting material was peripheral blood mononuclear cells (PBMCs), obtained at new diagnosis, from a patient treated with antithyroid drugs. CDR3 nucleotide sequence: TGTGCCAGCAGGGTAGGCCGGGCGGCTAACTATGGCTACACCTTC. Translated, it gives CASRVGRAANYGYTF.